These 6 T cell receptor beta chains originate from one sample sequenced in a study of cytomegalovirus exposure and HLA in healthy donors. PCR was performed using 60 Vbeta and 13 Jbeta primers. Assay used: immunoSEQ multiplex PCR; TCRdb lists only in-frame clones, some missing. Counted here are 200,000 or so clones, around 73% occurring once; the ten biggest clones make up 2.5% to 3.5%. Input material: PBMCs. Source of these receptors: a woman aged 30 to 39 in good health and CMV-seronegative.

J is TRBJ2-1 and V is TRBV9; the D gene is possibly TRBD2 (7 bases). V was trimmed by 0 bases and J by 10 bases, leaving 17 bases between them. The CDR3 loop spans 15 amino acids. Germline values: CDR1 SGDLS, CDR2 YYNGEE. The CDR3 here is CASSVEAGAGVEQFF. For the CDR3, the DNA is TGTGCCAGCAGCGTAGAGGCGGGGGCAGGGGTGGAGCAGTTCTTC.

The chain couples TRBV6-6 to TRBJ2-1, with TRBD1 matching over 8 bases. V was pared by 10 bases and J by 9 bases, with 14 bases of the junction left unmatched. The CDR3 is 14 amino acids. In germline, CDR1 is MNHNY, CDR2 SVGAGI (reference sequence). Here the CDR3 DNA reads TGTGCCACCGATGAGGACAGGGAAATAAGTGAGCAGTTCTTC. Its translation: CATDEDREISEQFF.

This chain joins TRBV28 and TRBJ2-2; TRBD2 aligns across 7 bases. Germline CDR1 is MDHEN and CDR2 is SYDVKM. J lost 1 base, V lost 3 bases, and 5 bases had no gene match. The CDR3 runs 16 residues. CDR3 bases: TGTGCCAGCAGTTTGGCAGAGCGGGAGAACACCGGGGAGCTGTTTTTT. This codes for CASSLAERENTGELFF.

This clone was seen a handful of times. The chain has TRBV5-1 and TRBJ2-7; a weak D match, TRBD1 (6 bases). Trimming removed 0 bases at V and 5 bases at J, with 12 bases between. The length of the CDR3 is 14 residues. CDR1 and CDR2 from the germline V gene are SGHRS and YFSETQ. In nucleotides, the CDR3 is TGCGCCAGCAGCTTGGGTCGGACAGTAGACGAGCAGTACTTC. Amino acid sequence: CASSLGRTVDEQYF.

This clone occurred a few times. CDR3 DNA sequence: TGCGCCAGCAGCTTGAAGGAGGGCACAGATACGCAGTATTTT. Translation: CASSLKEGTDTQYF. V and J are TRBV5-1 and TRBJ2-3; a weak D match, TRBD2 (5 bases). CDR1 SGHRS and CDR2 YFSETQ come from the germline V gene. V was cut by 1 base and J by 1 base, with 7 bases left in between. The CDR3 runs 14 residues. Full variable domain (outside the CDR3, taken from reference TRBV5-1 and TRBJ2-3): KAGVTQTPRYLIKTRGQQVTLSCSPISGHRSVSWYQQTPGQGLQFLFEYFSETQRNKGNFPGRFSGRQFSNSRSEMNVSTLELGDSALYLCASSLKEGTDTQYFGPGTRLTVL.

The chain has TRBV28 and TRBJ2-7, with TRBD2 matching 9 bases. This CDR3 is built from 15 residues. Germline CDR1 MDHEN, CDR2 SYDVKM. Unmatched junction bases numbered 6, after V lost 6 bases and J lost 0 bases. Here the CDR3 reads CASRELAGSSYEQYF. CDR3 nucleotide sequence: TGTGCCAGCAGAGAGCTAGCGGGAAGCTCCTACGAGCAGTACTTC.